These T cell receptor beta chains were read from a single sample in a study of regulatory T cells in long-lasting Graves disease. TCRdb recomputed calls from the multiplex PCR reads with MiXCR, one row per CDR3 protein. Found here are around 480,000 distinct CDR3 sequences, around 16% of them singletons; the top ten hold roughly 25%. The same specimen was also included in a second study, on T cells in Graves' hyperthyroidism and ophthalmopathy.

The material was peripheral blood mononuclear cells (PBMCs), obtained at new diagnosis, from a patient treated with antithyroid drugs. These receptors all come from a woman between 40 and 65 years old with Graves disease. Each CDR3 is given with its conserved first and last residue. The order of the fields is clone size, V gene, D gene, J gene, CDR3 protein, CDR3 DNA. D genes are given only for firm matches. The size field is filled for only some rows; it gives once, few, many or a size class.

-,TRBV7-9,-,TRBJ2-7,CASTLASGSSYEQYF,TGTGCCAGCACCCTCGCGTCGGGCTCCTCCTACGAGCAGTACTTC
many,TRBV10-3,TRBD1,TRBJ2-3,CAIRHDRVRSTDTQYF,TGTGCCATCAGACACGACAGGGTGAGGAGCACAGATACGCAGTATTTT
-,TRBV20-1,-,TRBJ1-4,CSALPEANGKLFF,TGCAGTGCTCTCCCAGAAGCAAACGGGAAACTGTTTTTT
-,TRBV24-1,-,TRBJ1-5,CATSVAANQPQHF,TGTGCCACCAGTGTGGCAGCCAATCAGCCCCAGCATTTT
many,TRBV6-1,-,TRBJ1-1,CASSNRAMNTEAFF,TGTGCCAGCAGTAACCGGGCCATGAACACTGAAGCTTTCTTT
few,TRBV5-1,-,TRBJ1-2,CASSVTDPNYGYTF,TGCGCCAGCAGCGTAACAGATCCTAACTATGGCTACACCTTC
many,TRBV20-1,-,TRBJ1-6,CSARTGSRDSPLHF,TGCAGTGCTAGGACAGGCAGTCGAGATTCACCCCTCCACTTT
few,TRBV19,-,TRBJ1-2,CASRPRDMNYGYTF,TGTGCCAGCCGTCCGAGAGACATGAACTATGGCTACACCTTC
-,TRBV7-9,TRBD2,TRBJ2-2,CAMAGVTGELFF,TGTGCCATGGCGGGGGTGACCGGGGAGCTGTTTTTT
few,TRBV12-3/TRBV12-4,-,TRBJ1-5,CASSLELGYSNQPQHF,TGTGCCAGCAGTTTAGAATTGGGGTACAGCAATCAGCCCCAGCATTTT
many,TRBV30,-,TRBJ2-2,CAWNWADTGELFF,TGTGCCTGGAACTGGGCGGACACCGGGGAGCTGTTTTTT
many,TRBV6-1,-,TRBJ1-5,CASSAATNYYSNQPQHF,TGTGCCAGCAGCGCGGCCACTAACTACTATAGCAATCAGCCCCAGCATTTT
many,TRBV12-3/TRBV12-4,TRBD1,TRBJ1-5,CASSPSTGRALQPQHF,TGTGCCAGCAGTCCATCGACAGGGCGGGCCTTACAGCCCCAGCATTTT
-,TRBV5-1,-,TRBJ1-6,CASSTGTSSSYNSPLHF,TGTGCCAGCAGCACCGGGACTTCTAGCTCCTATAATTCACCCCTCCACTTT
many,TRBV5-1,-,TRBJ1-1,CASSLDRESEAFF,TGCGCCAGCAGCTTGGACAGGGAAAGTGAAGCTTTCTTT
-,TRBV14,-,TRBJ1-3,CASSQEKYNRPGNTIYF,TGTGCCAGCAGCCAAGAGAAATATAACAGGCCTGGAAACACCATATATTTT
many,TRBV5-1,-,TRBJ2-1,CASTQSMGYNEQFF,TGCGCCAGCACCCAATCCATGGGGTACAATGAGCAGTTCTTC
-,TRBV10-3,-,TRBJ2-3,CAISYQGPTDTQYF,TGTGCCATCAGTTACCAGGGCCCCACAGATACGCAGTATTTT
many,TRBV11-3,-,TRBJ1-2,CASSSDDSQGYTF,TGTGCCAGCAGCTCCGACGACAGCCAGGGCTACACCTTC
many,TRBV18,-,TRBJ1-1,CASSPQRAGMNTEAFF,TGTGCCAGCTCACCACAACGGGCCGGTATGAACACTGAAGCTTTCTTT
many,TRBV11-2,-,TRBJ2-3,CASSLAVDTQYF,TGTGCCAGCAGCTTAGCAGTTGATACGCAGTATTTT
-,TRBV2,TRBD1,TRBJ1-2,CASSDQGDYGYTF,TGTGCCAGCAGCGACCAGGGGGACTATGGCTACACCTTC
many,TRBV2,TRBD2,TRBJ2-5,CAYKGGTSVQETQYF,TGTGCCTACAAGGGAGGGACTAGCGTACAAGAGACCCAGTACTTC
few,TRBV6-1,-,TRBJ1-3,CASTLTGRSSGNTIYF,TGTGCCAGCACCCTCACAGGCCGCTCCTCTGGAAACACCATATATTTT
-,TRBV2,-,TRBJ2-5,CASSDMAGAAPETQYF,TGTGCCAGCAGTGACATGGCGGGGGCCGCCCCGGAGACCCAGTACTTC
few,TRBV20-1,TRBD2,TRBJ2-3,CSAGLAGGLDTQYF,TGCAGTGCTGGTCTAGCGGGGGGGCTTGATACGCAGTATTTT
many,TRBV7-6,TRBD2,TRBJ2-3,CASSSLAGGADTQYF,TGTGCCAGCAGCTCCTTAGCGGGGGGTGCAGATACGCAGTATTTT
many,TRBV12-3/TRBV12-4,-,TRBJ2-3,CASSRIGGGTDTQYF,TGTGCCAGCAGTCGCATTGGGGGTGGCACAGATACGCAGTATTTT
many,TRBV18,-,TRBJ1-4,CASSRDVPNEKLFF,TGTGCCAGCTCACGTGATGTGCCTAATGAAAAACTGTTTTTT
many,TRBV11-2,-,TRBJ1-1,CASSWTQNTEAFF,TGTGCCAGCAGCTGGACACAGAACACTGAAGCTTTCTTT
many,TRBV12-3/TRBV12-4,-,TRBJ1-1,CASSLSTEAFF,TGTGCCAGCAGCTTGAGCACTGAAGCTTTCTTT
many,TRBV12-3/TRBV12-4,-,TRBJ2-5,CASLQGPGETQYF,TGTGCCAGCCTACAGGGTCCGGGAGAGACCCAGTACTTC
few,TRBV14,-,TRBJ1-1,CASSQDRSLLNTEAFF,TGTGCCAGCAGCCAAGATCGGAGTCTCTTGAACACTGAAGCTTTCTTT
many,TRBV19,-,TRBJ2-1,CASSPGGFYNEQFF,TGTGCCAGTAGTCCAGGTGGATTCTACAATGAGCAGTTCTTC
many,TRBV7-8,-,TRBJ2-1,CASSEGPFSIYNEQFF,TGTGCCAGCAGCGAAGGGCCTTTCAGCATTTACAATGAGCAGTTCTTC
-,TRBV19,-,TRBJ2-3,CATAIGDTQYF,TGTGCCACCGCAATCGGGGATACGCAGTATTTT
-,TRBV20-1,TRBD2,TRBJ2-3,CSAGGLAGGTDTQYF,TGCAGTGCTGGGGGACTAGCGGGGGGCACAGATACGCAGTATTTT
few,TRBV3-1,-,TRBJ2-5,CASSARWSGLQETQYF,TGTGCCAGCAGCGCGAGGTGGTCAGGGCTCCAAGAGACCCAGTACTTC
many,TRBV10-3,TRBD2,TRBJ2-1,CAISDQLAEYNEQFF,TGTGCCATCAGTGACCAACTAGCGGAGTACAATGAGCAGTTCTTC
-,TRBV7-9,TRBD2,TRBJ2-3,CASIPSGHRGWGTDTQYF,TGTGCCAGCATACCTAGCGGACACCGGGGGTGGGGCACAGATACGCAGTATTTT
many,TRBV7-8,TRBD1,TRBJ1-1,CASTGGRMNTEAFF,TGTGCCAGCACAGGGGGACGGATGAACACTGAAGCTTTCTTT
few,TRBV25-1,TRBD1,TRBJ2-7,CASFGDRGPYEQYF,TGTGCCAGCTTTGGGGACAGGGGACCCTACGAGCAGTACTTC
many,TRBV7-9,-,TRBJ1-1,CASSLTTSYTEAFF,TGTGCCAGCAGCTTAACCACATCTTACACTGAAGCTTTCTTT
many,TRBV28,TRBD1,TRBJ1-1,CASRPQGGGTEAFF,TGTGCCAGCAGACCACAGGGGGGGGGCACTGAAGCTTTCTTT
many,TRBV11-2,-,TRBJ2-1,CASSLVVDNEQFF,TGTGCCAGCAGCTTAGTTGTCGACAATGAGCAGTTCTTC
-,TRBV4-1,-,TRBJ2-7,CASSQGEGHSSYEQYF,TGCGCCAGCAGCCAAGGCGAAGGGCATAGCTCCTACGAGCAGTACTTC
many,TRBV6-1,-,TRBJ2-3,CASRSMGDTQYF,TGTGCCAGCAGATCTATGGGAGATACGCAGTATTTT
few,TRBV4-1,TRBD2,TRBJ2-3,CASSQELVAGATQYF,TGCGCCAGCAGCCAAGAGTTGGTAGCGGGGGCTACGCAGTATTTT
few,TRBV30,TRBD2,TRBJ2-3,CAWSAGAGGTDTQYF,TGTGCCTGGAGTGCAGGGGCGGGGGGGACAGATACGCAGTATTTT
few,TRBV11-1,-,TRBJ2-1,CASIGQVSYNEQFF,TGTGCCAGCATAGGCCAGGTGTCCTACAATGAGCAGTTCTTC
-,TRBV7-9,-,TRBJ2-2,CASSQGGGSTGELFF,TGTGCCAGCAGCCAGGGCGGTGGAAGCACCGGGGAGCTGTTTTTT